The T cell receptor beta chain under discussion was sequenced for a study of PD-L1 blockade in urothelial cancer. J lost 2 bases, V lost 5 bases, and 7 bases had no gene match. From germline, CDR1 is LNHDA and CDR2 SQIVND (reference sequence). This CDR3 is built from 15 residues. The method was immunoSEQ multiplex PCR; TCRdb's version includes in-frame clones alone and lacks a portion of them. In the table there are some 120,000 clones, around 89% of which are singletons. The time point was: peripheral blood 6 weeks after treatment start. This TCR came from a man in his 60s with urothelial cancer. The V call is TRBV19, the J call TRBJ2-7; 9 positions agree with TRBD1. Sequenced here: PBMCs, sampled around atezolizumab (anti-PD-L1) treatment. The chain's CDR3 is CASSRTGGEAYEQYF. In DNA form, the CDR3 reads TGTGCCAGTAGTCGCACAGGGGGCGAGGCCTACGAGCAGTACTTC. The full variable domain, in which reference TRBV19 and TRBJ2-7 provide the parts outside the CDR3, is DGGITQSPKYLFRKEGQNVTLSCEQNLNHDAMYWYRQDPGQGLRLIYYSQIVNDFQKGDIAEGYSVSREKKESFPLTVTSAQKNPTAFYLCASSRTGGEAYEQYFGPGTRLTVT.